This entry lists 20 T cell receptor beta chains sequenced from one sample in a study of cytomegalovirus exposure and HLA in healthy donors. A multiplex PCR was run with 60 Vbeta primers and 13 Jbeta primers. Assay used: immunoSEQ multiplex PCR; TCRdb lists only in-frame clones, some missing. The sample has approximately 150,000 clones, roughly 72% seen once; the top ten hold 1%. The sample taken for sequencing was PBMCs. Receptor source: a middle-aged woman in good health and CMV-seronegative.

This clone appeared a few times. The chain couples TRBV5-1 to TRBJ1-1, with D tentatively TRBD1 (6 bases). CDR1 SGHRS and CDR2 YFSETQ come from the germline V gene. The length of the CDR3 is 13 residues. Deletions cut 3 bases from V and 5 bases from J, with 11 bases between. CDR3 in amino acids: CASSSLQGTEAFF. The CDR3 region has the DNA TGCGCCAGCAGCTCTTTACAGGGAACTGAAGCTTTCTTT.

This chain links TRBV2 with TRBJ1-5; D is uncertain. This CDR3 spans 14 amino acids. Trimming pared 5 bases from V and 3 bases from J, leaving 11 bases between. Germline V lookup: CDR1 SNHLY, CDR2 FYNNEI. CDR3 nucleotides: TGTGCCAGCAGTCGGGGAGGGAACAATCAGCCCCAGCATTTT. This translates into CASSRGGNNQPQHF.

The chain carries TRBV4-1 and TRBJ2-5; 7 bases fit TRBD2. V shed 1 base, J shed 4 bases, and the junction held 12 bases outside the gene matches. CDR3 length: 17 residues. Germline V gene lookup returns CDR1 MGHRA and CDR2 YSYEKL. The CDR3 here is CASSQGLFTGGRETQYF. CDR3 bases: TGCGCCAGCAGCCAAGGTCTTTTTACGGGAGGTAGAGAGACCCAGTACTTC.

This clone is a singleton in its sample. V usage is TRBV2 and J usage is TRBJ1-2, with D perhaps TRBD1 (5 bases). Looked up from germline, CDR1 is SNHLY and CDR2 is FYNNEI. The V and J ends lost 6 bases and 2 bases respectively, with 10 bases between them. This CDR3 has 13 residues. The CDR3 reads CASSQGFNYGYTF. CDR3 sequence (DNA): TGTGCCAGCAGCCAGGGTTTCAACTATGGCTACACCTTC.

The V gene is TRBV28, the J gene TRBJ1-4; D might be TRBD1 (5 bases). The CDR3 spans 16 residues. V was trimmed by 6 bases and J by 8 bases, leaving 22 bases between them. Germline assignment: CDR1 MDHEN and CDR2 SYDVKM. DNA of the CDR3: TGTGCCAGCAGCCCCGACAAGTCTCGGGGGGAGGAAAAACTGTTTTTT. It translates to CASSPDKSRGEEKLFF.

The rearrangement joins TRBV7-8 to TRBJ2-2; TRBD2 might be the D (7 bases). V gave up 4 bases and J gave up 3 bases, with 12 bases separating them. The CDR3 is 15 amino acids. CDR1 and CDR2 (germline): SGHVS, FQNEAQ. The CDR3 DNA reads TGTGCCAGCAGCTGGGGGGGACACGACACCGGGGAGCTGTTTTTT. This sequence encodes CASSWGGHDTGELFF.

This chain connects TRBV5-1 to TRBJ2-1; 11 bases are shared with TRBD2. Germline assignment: CDR1 SGHRS and CDR2 YFSETQ. J was trimmed by 5 bases and V by 5 bases; bases with no gene match: 3. The CDR3 contains 14 residues. CDR3 DNA: TGCGCCAGCAGGGGACTAGCGGAGCACAATGAGCAGTTCTTC. It specifies CASRGLAEHNEQFF.

This chain uses TRBV10-3 with TRBJ1-2; perhaps TRBD1 as D (6 bases). The CDR3 consists of 14 residues. Germline lookup yields CDR1 ENHRY and CDR2 SYGVKD. Trimming pared 3 bases from V and 3 bases from J, leaving 11 bases between. The CDR3 is CAISDGGRDYGYTF. The CDR3 DNA reads as TGTGCCATCAGTGACGGGGGGCGAGACTATGGCTACACCTTC.

CDR3: CASSPVRGGAFF. For the CDR3, the DNA is TGTGCCAGCTCACCAGTGAGGGGAGGCGCTTTCTTT. The genes are TRBV18 and TRBJ1-1; TRBD1 is a possible D gene (5 bases). Trimming stripped 2 bases from V and 11 bases from J, with 12 bases between. CDR3 size: 12 residues. Germline loops: CDR1 KGHSH, CDR2 LQKENI.

This clone has just one count. The chain couples TRBV19 to TRBJ1-5; D is ambiguous. This CDR3 has 16 amino acids. CDR1 is LNHDA and CDR2 is SQIVND in the germline V gene (reference sequence). V was pared by 0 bases and J by 0 bases, with 9 bases between. The CDR3 DNA sequence: TGTGCCAGTAGTATAGATCCGGGGTATAGCAATCAGCCCCAGCATTTT. Translation: CASSIDPGYSNQPQHF.

The V and J genes are TRBV18 and TRBJ2-2, with TRBD2 identical over 13 bases. CDR1 is KGHSH, CDR2 LQKENI, per germline. The V segment lost 6 bases and the J segment 7 bases; nucleotides outside the gene matches: 5. There are 15 residues in the CDR3. The CDR3 nucleotides read TGTGCCAGCTCCGGACTAGCGGGAGTAGACGGGGAGCTGTTTTTT. It encodes CASSGLAGVDGELFF.

The genes are TRBV1 and TRBJ2-1; the table names TRBD2, a call not compared with the DNA. TRBV1 is termed a pseudogene. The CDR3 consists of 15 residues. CDR3 sequence reads: CTSSLGTEASGSRFF. In DNA form, the CDR3 reads TGCACCAGCAGCCTCGGAACGGAGGCTAGCGGGAGTAGATTCTTC.

V usage is TRBV10-3 and J usage is TRBJ1-3; no firm D call. Germline V gene lookup returns CDR1 ENHRY and CDR2 SYGVKD. The V gene lost 3 bases and the J gene lost 0 bases, with 9 bases spanning the gap. There are 15 residues in the CDR3. CDR3 in amino acids: CAISDYGGSGNTIYF. The CDR3 nucleotides read TGTGCCATCAGTGATTACGGTGGCTCTGGAAACACCATATATTTT.

CDR3 in amino acids: CASSLNREGNSQPQHF. CDR3 coding DNA: TGTGCCAGCAGTTTAAACAGGGAGGGTAATAGCCAGCCCCAGCATTTT. V and J are TRBV28 and TRBJ1-5; tentative D call: TRBD1 (6 bases). The germline CDR1 and CDR2 sequences are MDHEN and SYDVKM. Trimming took off 2 bases at V and 7 bases at J, with 18 bases between the two ends. CDR3 length: 16 residues.

This chain uses TRBV11-1 with TRBJ2-4; D is unresolved. V dropped 5 bases and J dropped 8 bases, with 10 bases sitting between them. CDR1 SGHAT and CDR2 FQDESV come from the germline V gene (reference sequence). The CDR3 spans 12 residues. This CDR3 reads CASSTRYHIQYF. In nucleotides, the CDR3 is TGTGCCAGCAGCACCAGGTATCACATTCAGTACTTC. Variable domain in full (rest from reference TRBV11-1 and TRBJ2-4): EAEVAQSPRYKITEKSQAVAFWCDPISGHATLYWYRQILGQGPELLVQFQDESVVDDSQLPKDRFSAERLKGVDSTLKIQPAELGDSAMYLCASSTRYHIQYFGAGTRLSVL.

The V gene is TRBV30, the J gene TRBJ1-6, with 7 bases lining up with TRBD1. The length of the CDR3 is 13 residues. The junction had 9 bases not matched to a gene; V was cut back by 4 bases and J by 12 bases. Germline lookup yields CDR1 GTSNPN and CDR2 SVGIG (reference sequence). The CDR3 here is CAWTIGQAVPLHF. CDR3 DNA sequence: TGTGCCTGGACTATCGGACAGGCCGTACCCCTCCACTTT.

This clone was counted a few times. As DNA, the CDR3 is TGTGCCAGCAGCTTTAGCGGGACTTCTTACGAGCAGTACTTC. Translating it yields CASSFSGTSYEQYF. This rearrangement joins TRBV7-9 to TRBJ2-7; 8 bases map to TRBD2. This CDR3 spans 14 amino acids. Losses at the gene ends were 3 bases for V and 4 bases for J; bases not matched to a gene: 5. From germline, CDR1 is SEHNR and CDR2 FQNEAQ (reference sequence).

The V and J genes are TRBV27 and TRBJ1-5; 7 positions match TRBD1. V lost 6 bases to trimming and J lost 1 base; unmatched junction nucleotides: 15. This CDR3 region has 18 residues. Germline V gene lookup returns CDR1 MNHEY and CDR2 SMNVEV (reference sequence). CDR3 nucleotides: TGTGCCAGCAGCAAAATCACGACAGGGAGGTTAAGCAATCAGCCCCAGCATTTT. Translated: CASSKITTGRLSNQPQHF.

The chain has TRBV30 and TRBJ2-1; D gene ambiguous. Germline V gene data show CDR1 as GTSNPN and CDR2 as SVGIG (reference sequence). The CDR3 totals 13 residues. V lost 6 bases to trimming and J lost 0 bases, with 9 bases between them. CDR3 loop: CACFLSSYNEQFF. CDR3 nucleotides: TGTGCCTGCTTCTTGAGCTCCTACAATGAGCAGTTCTTC.

For the CDR3, the DNA is TGTGCCTGGAGTGTAAGCGGGAGTCGAGAGACCCAGTACTTC. It encodes CAWSVSGSRETQYF. The chain couples TRBV30 to TRBJ2-5; 8 positions match TRBD2. V gave up 0 bases and J gave up 4 bases; unmatched junction bases: 4. Germline CDR1 reads GTSNPN; CDR2 reads SVGIG (reference sequence). The CDR3 is made up of 14 amino acids.